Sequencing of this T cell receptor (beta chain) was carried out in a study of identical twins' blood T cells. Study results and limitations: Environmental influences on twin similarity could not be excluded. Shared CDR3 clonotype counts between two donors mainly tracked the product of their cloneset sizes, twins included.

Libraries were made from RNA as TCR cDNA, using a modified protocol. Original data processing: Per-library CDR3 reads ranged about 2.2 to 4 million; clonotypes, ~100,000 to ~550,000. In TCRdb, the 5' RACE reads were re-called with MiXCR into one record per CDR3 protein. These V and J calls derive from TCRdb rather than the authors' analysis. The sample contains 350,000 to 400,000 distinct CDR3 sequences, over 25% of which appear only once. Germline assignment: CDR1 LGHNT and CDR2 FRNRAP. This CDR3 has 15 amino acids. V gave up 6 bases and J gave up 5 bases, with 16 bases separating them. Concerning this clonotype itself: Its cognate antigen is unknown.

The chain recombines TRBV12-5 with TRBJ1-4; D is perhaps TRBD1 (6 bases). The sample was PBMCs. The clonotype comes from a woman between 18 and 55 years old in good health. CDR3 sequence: CASGPGTNQNEKLFF. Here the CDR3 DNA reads TGTGCTAGTGGGCCCGGGACAAATCAAAATGAAAAACTGTTTTTT.